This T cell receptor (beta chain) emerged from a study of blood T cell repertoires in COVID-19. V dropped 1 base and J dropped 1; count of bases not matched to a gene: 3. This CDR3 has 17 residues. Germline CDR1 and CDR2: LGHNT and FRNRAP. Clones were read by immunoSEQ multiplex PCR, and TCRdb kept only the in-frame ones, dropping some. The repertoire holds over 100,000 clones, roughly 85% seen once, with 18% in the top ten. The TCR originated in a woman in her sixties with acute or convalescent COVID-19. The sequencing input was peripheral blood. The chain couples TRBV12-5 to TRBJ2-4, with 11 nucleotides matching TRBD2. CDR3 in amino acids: CASGLGASGGAKNIQYF. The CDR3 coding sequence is TGTGCTAGTGGTTTGGGCGCTAGCGGGGGGGCCAAAAACATTCAGTACTTC.